This section outlines one T cell receptor beta chain sequence together with its context. This sample was included in a study of blood T cell repertoires in COVID-19. Study background: Spain, Italy and the United States supplied samples that represented acute and convalescent COVID-19. T cells, B-cell-depleted T cells, or PBMCs provided the cDNA or gDNA that served as material.

Germline loops: CDR1 LGHNA, CDR2 YNFKEQ. The length of the CDR3 is 15 residues. V was clipped by 6 bases and J by 5 bases; unmatched bases: 5. The Seattle patients, enrolled during active infection, were followed longitudinally. Original processing notes: How many nucleated cells were present was estimated from reference gene primer amplification. Clones were sequenced by immunoSEQ multiplex PCR, and TCRdb holds only the in-frame ones, with some missing. The V and J calls and clone size were taken over from that table, and D and trimming were inferred from the DNA. The sample lists approximately 170,000 clones, approximately 84% occurring once.

V is TRBV4-2 and J is TRBJ2-3; 13 bases match TRBD2. Input material: peripheral blood. The sequence was collected from a woman at least 80 years old with COVID-19, enrolled during active disease. The CDR3 DNA reads TGTGCCAGCAGAAGAGGACTAGCGGGAGAAGATACGCAGTATTTT. Protein product: CASRRGLAGEDTQYF.